This TCR beta chain was captured in a study of CD8+ T cells in alopecia areata. Individuals with alopecia areata gave both lesional scalp punch biopsies and peripheral blood for collection. The authors sorted CD4+ and CD8+ T cells from PBMCs. The germline V and J ends were trimmed by 1 base and 1 base, with 10 bases remaining between them. Per the germline V gene, CDR1 is SEHNR and CDR2 is FQNEAQ (reference sequence). The CDR3 has 15 amino acids. This clone has only a few counts. As yet, its antigen is unknown. Reverse transcribed after extraction, RNA yielded cDNA as the sequencing template. TCRdb's copy holds only in-frame clones and misses some; the assay was immunoSEQ multiplex PCR. The sample holds over 100,000 clones; approximately 49% are singletons and the top ten take approximately 19%. General study points: Sequenced scalp T cells also include alphabeta T cells resident in normal skin.

The V and J genes are TRBV7-9 and TRBJ2-5; D gene unclear. The sequenced sample was CD8+ T cells sorted from blood, obtained at week 0. The source is a human donor with alopecia areata. In nucleotides, the CDR3 is TGTGCCAGCAGCTTAGTGGCAGGCCTCCAAGAGACCCAGTACTTC. Translating it yields CASSLVAGLQETQYF.